A selection of T cell receptor beta chains follows, all from one sample in a study of blood T cells in healthy people across ages. TCRdb recomputed calls from the 5' RACE reads with MiXCR, one row per CDR3 protein. Of about 640,000 distinct CDR3 sequences detected, under 70% appear once; the ten largest clones hold around 37%. The specimen sequenced was blood. The receptors were gathered from a man aged 55 to 70 in good health. The CDR3 runs from the conserved cysteine through the conserved F or W. The order of the fields is CDR3 protein, CDR3 DNA, clone size, D gene, J gene, V gene. D genes are given only for firm matches. Expanded clones are given a class, and other clones once, few, many or no size at all.

CDR3: CSVKRGEVETQYF
DNA: TGCAGCGTTAAGCGGGGTGAAGTAGAGACCCAGTACTTC
size: NA
D: TRBD2
J: TRBJ2-5
V: TRBV29-1

CDR3: CSVEETQETQYF
DNA: TGCAGCGTAGAGGAGACCCAAGAGACCCAGTACTTC
size: NA
D: NA
J: TRBJ2-5
V: TRBV29-1

CDR3: CASSPFPTGRETQYF
DNA: TGTGCCAGCAGCCCCTTTCCGACAGGGAGGGAGACCCAGTACTTC
size: NA
D: NA
J: TRBJ2-5
V: TRBV5-5

CDR3: CASSQEPGLAGGPPETQYF
DNA: TGCGCCAGCAGCCAAGAACCGGGACTAGCGGGGGGGCCCCCTGAGACCCAGTACTTC
size: once
D: TRBD2
J: TRBJ2-5
V: TRBV4-1

CDR3: CASSLEGQGPDAQYF
DNA: TGCGCCAGCAGCTTGGAAGGGCAGGGTCCCGATGCGCAGTATTTT
size: NA
D: NA
J: TRBJ2-3
V: TRBV5-1

CDR3: CASSRDRGYSGANVLTF
DNA: TGCGCCAGCAGCCGGGACAGGGGATACTCTGGGGCCAACGTCCTGACTTTC
size: NA
D: TRBD1
J: TRBJ2-6
V: TRBV5-1

CDR3: CASSGLNEQFF
DNA: TGTGCCAGCAGCGGGTTGAATGAGCAGTTCTTC
size: NA
D: NA
J: TRBJ2-1
V: TRBV11-2

CDR3: CASSQISGELFF
DNA: TGTGCCAGCAGCCAGATTTCCGGGGAGCTGTTTTTT
size: few
D: NA
J: TRBJ2-2
V: TRBV27

CDR3: CASRGTGHNEQFF
DNA: TGTGCCAGCAGGGGGACGGGCCACAATGAGCAGTTCTTC
size: few
D: NA
J: TRBJ2-1
V: TRBV12-3/TRBV12-4

CDR3: CASTPGARDTQYF
DNA: TGTGCCAGCACTCCTGGGGCCCGGGATACGCAGTATTTT
size: NA
D: NA
J: TRBJ2-3
V: TRBV6-5

CDR3: CASTTGGTGTDYGYTF
DNA: TGTGCCAGCACCACTGGGGGAACCGGGACTGACTATGGCTACACCTTC
size: NA
D: NA
J: TRBJ1-2
V: TRBV6-5

CDR3: CASSAPGYGYTF
DNA: TGTGCCAGCAGTGCCCCGGGCTATGGCTACACCTTC
size: NA
D: NA
J: TRBJ1-2
V: TRBV11-2

CDR3: CSVPARLVPETQYF
DNA: TGCAGTGTCCCGGCCCGTCTAGTACCAGAGACCCAGTACTTC
size: NA
D: NA
J: TRBJ2-5
V: TRBV20-1

CDR3: CASSLYSGAGYTF
DNA: TGTGCCAGCAGTCTCTACTCAGGGGCAGGCTACACCTTC
size: NA
D: NA
J: TRBJ1-2
V: TRBV7-2

CDR3: CSAPGGAGTQETQYF
DNA: TGCAGTGCTCCAGGGGGAGCGGGGACCCAAGAGACCCAGTACTTC
size: NA
D: NA
J: TRBJ2-5
V: TRBV20-1

CDR3: CASSQGFGGYEQYF
DNA: TGCGCCAGCAGCCAAGGGTTCGGGGGCTACGAGCAGTACTTC
size: NA
D: NA
J: TRBJ2-7
V: TRBV4-1

CDR3: CASSLRGYGYTF
DNA: TGTGCCAGCAGTTTACGGGGGTATGGCTACACCTTC
size: many
D: NA
J: TRBJ1-2
V: TRBV28

CDR3: CASSLRGIATDTQYF
DNA: TGCGCCAGCAGCCTCAGGGGTATCGCGACAGATACGCAGTATTTT
size: few
D: NA
J: TRBJ2-3
V: TRBV4-1

CDR3: CASSYAGAGSYEQYF
DNA: TGTGCCAGCAGTTACGCGGGCGCAGGGTCCTACGAGCAGTACTTC
size: few
D: NA
J: TRBJ2-7
V: TRBV6-5

CDR3: CASSYWDRGTYEQYF
DNA: TGTGCCAGCAGTTACTGGGACAGGGGGACCTACGAGCAGTACTTC
size: few
D: TRBD1
J: TRBJ2-7
V: TRBV6-5

CDR3: CASSRGFEQYF
DNA: TGTGCCAGCAGCCGGGGGTTCGAGCAGTACTTC
size: few
D: NA
J: TRBJ2-7
V: TRBV3-1

CDR3: CASSYITGNYGYTF
DNA: TGTGCCAGCAGCTATATTACAGGAAACTATGGCTACACCTTC
size: NA
D: NA
J: TRBJ1-2
V: TRBV14

CDR3: CASSKTGYTGELFF
DNA: TGTGCCAGCAGCAAGACAGGGTACACCGGGGAGCTGTTTTTT
size: many
D: TRBD1
J: TRBJ2-2
V: TRBV25-1

CDR3: CASSEQAISYEQYF
DNA: TGTGCCAGCAGCGAACAGGCTATCTCCTACGAGCAGTACTTC
size: NA
D: NA
J: TRBJ2-7
V: TRBV2

CDR3: CASSLPQGYEQYF
DNA: TGTGCCAGCAGTCTTCCTCAGGGGTACGAGCAGTACTTC
size: NA
D: NA
J: TRBJ2-7
V: TRBV12-3/TRBV12-4

CDR3: CSARDPDYEQYF
DNA: TGCAGTGCTAGAGATCCGGACTACGAGCAGTACTTC
size: NA
D: NA
J: TRBJ2-7
V: TRBV20-1